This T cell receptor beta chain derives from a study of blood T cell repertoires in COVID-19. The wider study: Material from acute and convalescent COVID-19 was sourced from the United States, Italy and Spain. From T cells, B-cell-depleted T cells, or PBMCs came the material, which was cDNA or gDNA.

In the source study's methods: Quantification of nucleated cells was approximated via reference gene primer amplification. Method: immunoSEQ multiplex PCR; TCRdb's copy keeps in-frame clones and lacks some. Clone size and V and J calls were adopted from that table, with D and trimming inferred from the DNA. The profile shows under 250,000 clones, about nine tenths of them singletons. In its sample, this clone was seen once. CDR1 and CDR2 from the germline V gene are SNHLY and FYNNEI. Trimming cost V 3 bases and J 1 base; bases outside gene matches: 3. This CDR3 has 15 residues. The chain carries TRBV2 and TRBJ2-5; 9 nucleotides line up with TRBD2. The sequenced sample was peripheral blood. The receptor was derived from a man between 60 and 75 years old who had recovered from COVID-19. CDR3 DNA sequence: TGTGCCAGCAGTGATAGAGCGGGGGGCCAAGAGACCCAGTACTTC. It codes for CASSDRAGGQETQYF.